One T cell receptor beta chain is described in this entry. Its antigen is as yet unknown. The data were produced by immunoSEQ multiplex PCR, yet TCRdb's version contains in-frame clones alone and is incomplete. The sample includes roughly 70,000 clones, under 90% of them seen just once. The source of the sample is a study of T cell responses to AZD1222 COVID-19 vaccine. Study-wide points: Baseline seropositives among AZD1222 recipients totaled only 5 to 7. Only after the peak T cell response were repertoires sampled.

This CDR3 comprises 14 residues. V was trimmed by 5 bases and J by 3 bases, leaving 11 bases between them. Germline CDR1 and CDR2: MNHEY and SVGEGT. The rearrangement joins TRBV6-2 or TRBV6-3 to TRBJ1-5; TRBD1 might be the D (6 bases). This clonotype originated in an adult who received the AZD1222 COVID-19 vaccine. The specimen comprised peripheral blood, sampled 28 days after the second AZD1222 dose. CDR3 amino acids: CASSTGTPNQPQHF. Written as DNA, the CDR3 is TGTGCCAGCAGTACCGGGACACCCAATCAGCCCCAGCATTTT.